What follows are 31 T cell receptor beta chains derived from one specimen sequenced in a study of shared clonotypes between healthy human individuals. The protocol was immunoSEQ multiplex PCR, while the TCRdb copy is restricted to in-frame clones and leaves out a portion. This table has around 2,100,000 clones, approximately 94% appearing once. Naive CD8 populations comprised CD45RO-negative cells positively selected for CCR7, excluding terminally differentiated effector memory CD45RA+ cells. Material: naive CD8+ T cells sorted from blood. Receptors were obtained from a man in his late teens or twenties in good health.

The CDR3 region is CASSPWTGGSSSYEQYF. The CDR3 DNA is TGTGCCAGCAGCCCGTGGACAGGGGGTTCCTCTTCCTACGAGCAGTACTTC. The chain joins TRBV7-9 to TRBJ2-7, with 10 bases identical to TRBD1. The germline V gene has CDR1 SEHNR and CDR2 FQNEAQ (reference sequence). V dropped 5 bases and J dropped 1; count of bases not matched to a gene: 11. CDR3 length equals 17 residues.

This chain uses TRBV4-1 with TRBJ2-7, with 11 bases lining up with TRBD2. Losses at the gene ends were 1 base for V and 4 bases for J; bases not matched to a gene: 9. Germline values: CDR1 MGHRA, CDR2 YSYEKL. The length of the CDR3 is 17 residues. The CDR3 DNA follows: TGCGCCAGCAGCCAAGTGGCCGGGACTAGCGGATATTACGAGCAGTACTTC. Its translation is CASSQVAGTSGYYEQYF.

J is TRBJ2-1 and V is TRBV7-8; 13 bases agree with TRBD2. The germline V gene encodes CDR1 SGHVS and CDR2 FQNEAQ. The CDR3 covers 19 residues. V was clipped by 5 bases and J by 0 bases; unmatched bases: 10. The CDR3 spells CASSAGLAGAISSYNEQFF. CDR3 in DNA: TGTGCCAGCAGCGCCGGACTAGCGGGGGCTATTAGCTCCTACAATGAGCAGTTCTTC.

The rearrangement uses TRBV19 and TRBJ1-6, with D perhaps matching TRBD1 (6 bases). This CDR3 comprises 14 residues. Trimming took 3 bases from V and 8 from J, leaving 11 bases between them. CDR1 is LNHDA, CDR2 SQIVND, per germline (reference sequence). This CDR3 is CASSMGAVYSPLHF. CDR3 nucleotide sequence: TGTGCCAGTAGTATGGGGGCCGTTTATTCACCCCTCCACTTT.

The chain links TRBV7-9 to TRBJ2-7; D not resolved. The ends were cut back, 7 bases at V and 5 bases at J, with 15 bases in the middle. The CDR3 loop spans 13 amino acids. Per the germline V gene, CDR1 is SEHNR and CDR2 is FQNEAQ (reference sequence). This CDR3 reads CASTSQWSHEQYF. CDR3 in DNA: TGTGCCAGCACTTCGCAGTGGTCCCACGAGCAGTACTTC.

This chain joins TRBV5-3 and TRBJ2-4, with 7 bases that match TRBD1. TRBV5-3 is an open reading frame, and its role is uncertain. CDR3 length equals 15 residues. The V and J ends lost 5 bases and 0 bases, in that order; junction bases with no gene match: 5. CDR3 region: CARSRQGRAKNIQYF. The DNA of the CDR3 is TGTGCCAGAAGTCGACAGGGAAGAGCCAAAAACATTCAGTACTTC.

In the case of this clone: Other DNA variants within this sample encode the same CDR3. V and J are TRBV5-6 and TRBJ2-7; D gene unclear. Trimming took off 5 bases at V and 2 bases at J, with 5 bases between the two ends. Per germline, CDR1 SGHDT and CDR2 YYEEEE. The CDR3 covers 11 residues. The CDR3 region is CASSSTYEQYF. Written as DNA, the CDR3 is TGTGCCAGCAGTTCGACCTACGAGCAGTACTTC.

The J gene is TRBJ2-7, the V gene TRBV4-2, with 9 nucleotides matching TRBD2. The germline V gene encodes CDR1 LGHNA and CDR2 YNFKEQ. Trimming removed 2 bases from V and 2 bases from J; junction bases left unmatched: 1. CDR3 length: 14 residues. CDR3 amino acids: CASSQSSGAYEQYF. The CDR3 nucleotides read TGTGCCAGCAGCCAATCTAGCGGGGCCTACGAGCAGTACTTC.

V usage is TRBV19 and J usage is TRBJ2-1; 8 bases line up with TRBD2. The germline V gene has CDR1 LNHDA and CDR2 SQIVND (reference sequence). After removal of 0 bases from V and 5 bases from J, the junction contained 3 bases not matched to a gene. The CDR3 covers 15 residues. This chain's CDR3 is CASSIEGTRHNEQFF. The DNA for the CDR3 is TGTGCCAGTAGTATAGAGGGGACTAGGCACAATGAGCAGTTCTTC.

The chain combines TRBV11-2 with TRBJ2-6; 8 bases map to TRBD1. Germline assignment: CDR1 SGHAT and CDR2 FQNNGV. The CDR3 totals 15 residues. With 5 bases clipped from V and 13 bases from J, the junction kept 13 bases outside the gene matches. CDR3 sequence (DNA): TGTGCCAGCAGCGGACCGGGACAGGAAGGGCAAGTCCTGACTTTC. It specifies CASSGPGQEGQVLTF.

As to this clone: The same CDR3 can be traced to other DNA sequences in this sample. The chain combines TRBV30 with TRBJ2-7, with D tentatively TRBD2 (6 bases). The CDR3 length is 13 residues. Trimming shortened V by 2 bases and J by 3 bases, and 11 bases separated the two germline ends. Germline V CDR1 and CDR2: GTSNPN, SVGIG (reference sequence). The CDR3 sequence is CAWSSPGGYEQYF. The CDR3, as DNA: TGTGCCTGGAGTTCCCCCGGGGGCTACGAGCAGTACTTC.

The chain uses TRBV5-4 and TRBJ2-7; 7 bases fit TRBD2. The CDR3 is 14 residues long. V dropped 5 bases and J dropped 2; count of bases not matched to a gene: 7. The V gene's germline CDR1 is SGHNT and CDR2 YYREEE (reference sequence). CDR3 DNA sequence: TGTGCCAGCAGGCCGGCGGGAGCCCCCTACGAGCAGTACTTC. It encodes CASRPAGAPYEQYF.

The chain is built from TRBV5-4 and TRBJ2-3, with 10 bases identical to TRBD1. V shed 4 bases and J 2 bases; nucleotides not matched to a gene: 10. CDR3 size: 17 residues. CDR1 is SGHNT, CDR2 YYREEE, per germline (reference sequence). CDR3 nucleotides: TGTGCCAGCAGCCAAATCCCGGGACAGGGGACCACAGATACGCAGTATTTT. Its protein product is CASSQIPGQGTTDTQYF.

The V call is TRBV18, the J call TRBJ1-2; no definite D call. Per the germline V gene, CDR1 is KGHSH and CDR2 is LQKENI. V lost 11 bases to trimming and J lost 5 bases, with 15 bases between them. The CDR3 totals 12 residues. In nucleotides, the CDR3 is TGTGCCGTTAACGGGAGGGTTTATGGCTACACCTTC. Translation gives CAVNGRVYGYTF.

This chain connects TRBV25-1 to TRBJ1-2; 10 bases map to TRBD1. Germline CDR1 MGHDK, CDR2 SYGVNS. The CDR3 consists of 13 residues. The trim removed 4 bases at V and 8 bases at J, leaving 4 bases unmatched. DNA for the CDR3: TGTGCCAGCAGTGTTGGGACAGGGGTCGGCTACACCTTC. As protein: CASSVGTGVGYTF.

This clone occurred once. The rearrangement uses TRBV5-1 and TRBJ1-2, with D perhaps matching TRBD1 (5 bases). The V gene's germline CDR1 is SGHRS and CDR2 YFSETQ. V dropped 0 bases and J dropped 8 bases, with 20 bases sitting between them. This CDR3 region has 16 residues. CDR3: CASSLDWDGRISGYTF. The CDR3 DNA reads as TGCGCCAGCAGCTTGGACTGGGACGGTCGAATAAGCGGCTACACCTTC. Full variable domain (outside the CDR3, taken from reference TRBV5-1 and TRBJ1-2): KAGVTQTPRYLIKTRGQQVTLSCSPISGHRSVSWYQQTPGQGLQFLFEYFSETQRNKGNFPGRFSGRQFSNSRSEMNVSTLELGDSALYLCASSLDWDGRISGYTFGSGTRLTVV.

Comment on this clone: Other DNA sequences in the sample encode the same CDR3. The CDR3 sequence is CASSLSGLSYEQYF. The CDR3 bases are TGTGCCAGCAGTTTATCAGGACTTTCCTACGAGCAGTACTTC. The chain carries TRBV27 and TRBJ2-7, with D perhaps TRBD2 (5 bases). Trimming cost V 0 bases and J 1 base, with 7 bases left between them. The CDR3 loop spans 14 amino acids. Germline V gives CDR1 MNHEY, CDR2 SMNVEV (reference sequence).

In this sample, this clone turned up once. This chain links TRBV27 with TRBJ2-7; D perhaps matches TRBD2 (7 bases). Trimming took off 0 bases at V and 1 base at J, with 16 bases between the two ends. There are 17 residues in the CDR3. Per the germline V gene, CDR1 is MNHEY and CDR2 is SMNVEV (reference sequence). This CDR3 is CASSLSRGGLGSYEQYF. The DNA for the CDR3 is TGTGCCAGCAGTTTATCCAGGGGAGGGCTAGGGTCCTACGAGCAGTACTTC.

The chain recombines TRBV11-2 with TRBJ2-1; 7 nucleotides agree with TRBD1. CDR3 length equals 15 residues. V shed 4 bases and J 4 bases; nucleotides not matched to a gene: 7. In germline, CDR1 is SGHAT, CDR2 FQNNGV. The CDR3 DNA is TGTGCCAGCAGCTCCTTACAGGGGAGTTACAATGAGCAGTTCTTC. Protein product: CASSSLQGSYNEQFF.

CDR3 sequence: CASSAPTDIYGYTF. In DNA, the CDR3 is TGTGCCAGCAGTGCCCCGACCGATATCTATGGCTACACCTTC. V gene TRBV25-1 combines with J gene TRBJ1-2, with D unresolved. This CDR3 is built from 14 residues. Germline V lookup: CDR1 MGHDK, CDR2 SYGVNS. V was pared by 4 bases and J by 4 bases, with 13 bases between.

As for this clone: This same CDR3 is encoded by further DNA sequences in the sample. The V and J genes are TRBV6-6 and TRBJ2-2; D is undetermined. CDR3 length: 14 amino acids. Germline-derived CDR1 and CDR2 are MNHNY and SVGAGI (reference sequence). Trimming took 2 bases from V and 2 from J, leaving 6 bases between them. The CDR3 coding sequence is TGTGCCAGCAGTTACGGCCCAAACACCGGGGAGCTGTTTTTT. This gives the protein CASSYGPNTGELFF.

This chain connects TRBV7-9 to TRBJ2-7, with D perhaps TRBD1 (6 bases). The CDR3 consists of 13 residues. The germline V gene encodes CDR1 SEHNR and CDR2 FQNEAQ (reference sequence). Trimming took off 10 bases at V and 2 bases at J, with 15 bases between the two ends. The CDR3 sequence: CATGVGQAYEQYF. Written as DNA, the CDR3 is TGTGCCACCGGGGTGGGACAAGCCTACGAGCAGTACTTC.

The J gene is TRBJ1-1, the V gene TRBV7-9; the D gene is possibly TRBD1 (5 bases). The V end was cut by 4 bases, the J end by 3 bases, with 15 bases between. Germline-derived CDR1 and CDR2 are SEHNR and FQNEAQ (reference sequence). The CDR3 extends over 15 amino acids. CDR3 in DNA: TGTGCCAGCAGCTCCCCACTAGGGGATTACACTGAAGCTTTCTTT. Its protein is CASSSPLGDYTEAFF.

The genes are TRBV9 and TRBJ1-6; no clear D gene. V was pared by 5 bases and J by 2 bases, with 11 bases between. Germline CDR1 SGDLS, CDR2 YYNGEE. This CDR3 is 15 amino acids long. The CDR3 bases are TGTGCCAGCAGTGACGGGCAGACCTATAATTCACCCCTCCACTTT. It codes for CASSDGQTYNSPLHF.

The genes are TRBV25-1 and TRBJ2-3; D is undetermined. CDR1 and CDR2 (germline): MGHDK, SYGVNS. The length of the CDR3 is 12 residues. V shed 2 bases and J shed 6 bases, with 6 bases lying between them. The CDR3 region is CASSEDLDTQYF. The CDR3 DNA reads as TGTGCCAGCAGTGAAGATTTGGATACGCAGTATTTT.

The J gene is TRBJ1-3, the V gene TRBV30, with D uncertain. Germline loops: CDR1 GTSNPN, CDR2 SVGIG (reference sequence). CDR3 length equals 14 residues. Trimming removed 0 bases at V and 0 bases at J, with 6 bases between. DNA of the CDR3: TGTGCCTGGAGTGTACCGAGCTCTGGAAACACCATATATTTT. Protein: CAWSVPSSGNTIYF.

The chain recombines TRBV11-2 with TRBJ1-6; 8 positions agree with TRBD1. V lost 2 bases and J lost 10; bases outside the gene matches: 13. This CDR3 is 17 amino acids long. Germline CDR1 SGHAT, CDR2 FQNNGV. DNA for the CDR3: TGTGCCAGCAGCTTAAAGCCGTGGACAGGGTTAAAGTCACCCCTCCACTTT. Its protein is CASSLKPWTGLKSPLHF.

Concerning this clone: This specimen includes other DNA sequences encoding the same CDR3. The J gene is TRBJ2-2, the V gene TRBV6-5; the D gene could be TRBD1 or TRBD2 (5 bases each). The CDR3 extends over 14 amino acids. In germline, CDR1 is MNHEY, CDR2 SVGAGI. V was shortened by 2 bases and J by 5 bases, with 9 bases between the two germline ends. The CDR3 coding sequence is TGTGCCAGCAGTTACGGGGGTAGGACCGGGGAGCTGTTTTTT. It is translated as CASSYGGRTGELFF.

This clone has only a few counts. V usage is TRBV6-7 and J usage is TRBJ1-2, with D tentatively TRBD1 (6 bases). TRBV6-7 is an ORF, and what it does is uncertain. This CDR3 contains 15 residues. Trimming left V 6 bases short and J 5 bases short, with 19 bases between. The CDR3 DNA reads as TGTGCCAGCAGCCGCAGCCCGGACAGTAAGTATGGCTACACCTTC. This sequence encodes CASSRSPDSKYGYTF.

In DNA, the CDR3 is TGTGCCTGGAGTGTACGGGGGGGAGGAAACACCATATATTTT. Encoded protein: CAWSVRGGGNTIYF. V is TRBV30 and J is TRBJ1-3; D may be TRBD1 (5 bases). Trimming shortened V by 0 bases and J by 4 bases, and 10 bases separated the two germline ends. This CDR3 spans 14 amino acids. Germline loops: CDR1 GTSNPN, CDR2 SVGIG (reference sequence).

DNA of the CDR3: TGTGCCAGCAGCTTGGGGACAGGGACTTCCTATGGCTACACCTTC. Protein product: CASSLGTGTSYGYTF. The rearrangement joins TRBV5-4 to TRBJ1-2, with TRBD1 matching 8 bases. Germline CDR1 is SGHNT and CDR2 is YYREEE (reference sequence). This CDR3 has 15 residues. The V and J ends lost 0 bases and 4 bases, in that order; junction bases with no gene match: 5.